This TCR beta chain is drawn from a study of OX40 agonist ivuxolimab in advanced cancers. General study findings and limits: Expanded clones belonging to CD8+ T cells outnumbered, on average, those of CD4+. There was clonal expansion of CD4+ and CD8+ blood T cells by week 6 at 0.1 to 3.0 mg/kg. Relatively little clonal expansion, among the lowest observed, appeared in partial responders at 0.1-3.0 mg/kg.

Trimming removed 4 bases at V and 3 bases at J, with 16 bases between. The germline V gene has CDR1 LNHDA and CDR2 SQIVND (reference sequence). This CDR3 is 15 amino acids long. As concerns this clone: The antigen is undetermined.

Data came from immunoSEQ multiplex PCR; TCRdb stores just in-frame clones and leaves some out. The table shows about 50,000 clones, with about 74% occurring only once. Sequences were derived from CD4+ or CD8+ T cells sorted from blood, sampled in a trial of the OX40 agonist ivuxolimab. This rearrangement joins TRBV19 to TRBJ2-7; tentatively, D is TRBD1 or TRBD2 (5 bases each). This TCR came from an adult with an advanced solid tumor such as melanoma, head and neck, liver or kidney cancer. The CDR3 protein is CASSTFSGPSYEQYF. For the CDR3, the DNA is TGTGCCAGTAGTACTTTTTCGGGACCCAGCTACGAGCAGTACTTC.